These 15 T cell receptor beta chains share one sample of origin, sequenced in a study of blood T cell repertoires in COVID-19. Sequenced by immunoSEQ multiplex PCR; TCRdb stores in-frame clones only, minus some. The sample has approximately 410,000 clones; around 86% are singletons. The specimen sequenced was peripheral blood. These receptor sequences come from a woman in her thirties with active or convalescent COVID-19.

A single count supports this clone. The chain recombines TRBV29-1 with TRBJ1-1; tentatively, D is TRBD1 (6 bases). The CDR3 has 18 residues. CDR1 SQVTM and CDR2 ANQGSEA come from the germline V gene. V was clipped by 0 bases and J by 2 bases, with 22 bases between them. The CDR3 sequence: CSVEDEWLWQGRNTEAFF. The DNA of the CDR3 is TGCAGCGTTGAAGATGAGTGGTTGTGGCAGGGGCGTAACACTGAAGCTTTCTTT.

The chain is built from TRBV27 and TRBJ1-2, with TRBD1 identical over 10 bases. Germline lookup yields CDR1 MNHEY and CDR2 SMNVEV (reference sequence). CDR3 size: 14 residues. After removal of 3 bases from V and 8 bases from J, the junction contained 6 bases not matched to a gene. The CDR3 DNA reads as TGTGCCAGCAGTTTGACAGGGGGCCTCGGAGGCTACACCTTC. It translates to CASSLTGGLGGYTF.

The V gene is TRBV29-1, the J gene TRBJ1-2; D might be TRBD1 (6 bases). The CDR3 has 12 residues. Trimming shortened V by 3 bases and J by 10 bases, and 15 bases separated the two germline ends. Germline V lookup: CDR1 SQVTM, CDR2 ANQGSEA. CDR3 in DNA: TGCAGCGTTGATCCGGCAGGGGAAGTCTACACCTTC. This sequence encodes CSVDPAGEVYTF. The whole variable domain, filled in from reference TRBV29-1 and TRBJ1-2, reads SAVISQKPSRDICQRGTSLTIQCQVDSQVTMMFWYRQQPGQSLTLIATANQGSEATYESGFVIDKFPISRPNLTFSTLTVSNMSPEDSSIYLCSVDPAGEVYTFGSGTRLTVV.

This clone showed up just once. The chain links TRBV6-6 to TRBJ1-6; 7 positions match TRBD1. The V segment lost 0 bases and the J segment 8 bases; nucleotides outside the gene matches: 7. The CDR3 sequence is 16 residues long. Per germline, CDR1 MNHNY and CDR2 SVGAGI (reference sequence). The CDR3 DNA reads TGTGCCAGCAGTTACTCGAACGAGGGGGCGGATTCACCCCTCCACTTT. Translated: CASSYSNEGADSPLHF.

This clone came up a few times. The chain is built from TRBV19 and TRBJ1-5; 9 nucleotides line up with TRBD1. Germline values: CDR1 LNHDA, CDR2 SQIVND (reference sequence). The CDR3 length is 16 residues. V was clipped by 9 bases and J by 1 base; unmatched bases: 10. This chain's CDR3 is CASRTGGGQSNQPQHF. DNA of the CDR3: TGTGCCAGCCGCACAGGGGGCGGACAAAGCAATCAGCCCCAGCATTTT.

This clone was found once. The chain links TRBV4-2 to TRBJ2-7; 7 bases are a match to TRBD1. Germline V gene sequence: CDR1 LGHNA, CDR2 YNFKEQ. The CDR3 loop spans 15 amino acids. The trim removed 4 bases at V and 3 bases at J, leaving 9 bases unmatched. CDR3 protein: CASSPLGQSGYEQYF. CDR3 coding DNA: TGTGCCAGCAGCCCGTTGGGACAGTCGGGCTACGAGCAGTACTTC.

CDR3 residues: CAISEGQGPYSPLHF. The DNA of the CDR3 is TGTGCCATCAGTGAAGGACAAGGTCCTTATTCACCCCTCCACTTT. This chain joins TRBV10-3 and TRBJ1-6; D is possibly TRBD1 (5 bases). Germline V lookup: CDR1 ENHRY, CDR2 SYGVKD. This CDR3 spans 15 amino acids. The V end was cut by 3 bases, the J end by 8 bases, with 14 bases between.

The chain uses TRBV7-9 and TRBJ2-7; TRBD2 is a possible D gene (5 bases). From germline, CDR1 is SEHNR and CDR2 FQNEAQ (reference sequence). Trimming removed 3 bases from V and 3 bases from J, with 6 bases in between. This CDR3 is built from 12 residues. In DNA, the CDR3 is TGTGCCAGCAGCTTCGGGGTCTACGAGCAGTACTTC. It specifies CASSFGVYEQYF.

This sequence joins TRBV12-3 or TRBV12-4 and TRBJ1-4; D is perhaps TRBD1 (6 bases). Trimming stripped 1 base from V and 8 bases from J, with 8 bases between. This CDR3 spans 13 amino acids. The CDR3 region is CASSLGDNEKLFF. The CDR3 DNA is TGTGCCAGCAGTTTAGGGGACAACGAAAAACTGTTTTTT.

The CDR3 DNA is TGTGCCAGCAGTTTATCCTGGACTAGCGGGAGGACGACTGGGGCCAACGTCCTGACTTTC. Protein sequence: CASSLSWTSGRTTGANVLTF. V and J are TRBV27 and TRBJ2-6; 14 positions match TRBD2. J lost 2 bases, V lost 0 bases, and 6 bases had no gene match. CDR1 and CDR2 (germline): MNHEY, SMNVEV (reference sequence). This CDR3 is 20 amino acids long.

The rearrangement uses TRBV2 and TRBJ2-7, with D perhaps matching TRBD2 (5 bases). CDR3 length equals 14 residues. The V gene's germline CDR1 is SNHLY and CDR2 FYNNEI. V lost 3 bases to trimming and J lost 0 bases, with 9 bases between them. Here the CDR3 DNA reads TGTGCCAGCAGTGAGCCGGGAAGCTCCTACGAGCAGTACTTC. Its translation: CASSEPGSSYEQYF.

The CDR3 sequence is CSVEDGGTSGSTSTDTQYF. CDR3 DNA: TGCAGCGTTGAAGATGGAGGGACTAGCGGGAGCACGAGCACAGATACGCAGTATTTT. This chain joins TRBV29-1 and TRBJ2-3, with 14 bases that match TRBD2. Unmatched junction bases numbered 8, after V lost 0 bases and J lost 0 bases. This CDR3 region has 19 residues. The germline V gene encodes CDR1 SQVTM and CDR2 ANQGSEA.

This rearrangement joins TRBV3-1 (or the pseudogene TRBV3-2) to TRBJ2-1, with D unclear. CDR1 is LGHDT, CDR2 YNNKEL, per germline (reference sequence). The CDR3 runs 11 residues. V lost 6 bases to trimming and J lost 9 bases, with 9 bases between them. The CDR3: CASSLYREQFF. The CDR3 DNA sequence: TGTGCCAGCAGTCTCTATCGTGAGCAGTTCTTC.

The CDR3 sequence: CASRTQGRYNEQFF. CDR3 DNA: TGTGCCAGCAGGACACAGGGGAGATACAATGAGCAGTTCTTC. This rearrangement joins TRBV6-5 to TRBJ2-1, with TRBD1 identical over 7 bases. The CDR3 contains 14 residues. The ends lost 6 bases at V and 4 bases at J; junction bases unmatched: 6. Germline V lookup: CDR1 MNHEY, CDR2 SVGAGI.

The chain uses TRBV6-2 or TRBV6-3 and TRBJ2-2; 9 bases fit TRBD1. Trimming at V came to 5 bases and at J to 6 bases, leaving 13 bases not matched to a gene. CDR1 and CDR2 from the germline V gene are MNHEY and SVGEGT. The CDR3 is made up of 17 amino acids. CDR3 in DNA: TGTGCCAGCAGTCACCGGGGACAGGGCATCGGTCCCGGGGAGCTGTTTTTT. It translates to CASSHRGQGIGPGELFF.